Listed below are T cell receptor beta chains from one sample, sequenced in a study of OX40 agonist ivuxolimab in advanced cancers. Method: immunoSEQ multiplex PCR; TCRdb's copy keeps in-frame clones and lacks some. This sample has 35,000 to 45,000 clones, with about three quarters found just once. The specimen comprised CD4+ or CD8+ T cells sorted from blood, sampled in a trial of the OX40 agonist ivuxolimab. The receptors come from an adult with an advanced solid tumor such as melanoma, head and neck, liver or kidney cancer. Both conserved end residues are part of each CDR3. A D gene is named only where the DNA matches it firmly. A row's size may be missing; if present it is once, few, many or a size class.

j_gene: TRBJ1-4
v_gene: TRBV7-9
d_gene: NA
abundance: NA
CDR3aa: CASKGLDAKLFF
CDR3nt: TGTGCCAGCAAGGGGTTAGACGCAAAACTGTTTTTT

j_gene: TRBJ2-1
v_gene: TRBV9
d_gene: NA
abundance: NA
CDR3aa: CASSDETRYNEQFF
CDR3nt: TGTGCCAGCAGCGACGAGACTAGATACAATGAGCAGTTCTTC

j_gene: TRBJ2-7
v_gene: TRBV19
d_gene: TRBD2
abundance: NA
CDR3aa: CASSTIRTSAYEQYF
CDR3nt: TGTGCCAGTAGTACTATCCGGACTAGCGCCTACGAGCAGTACTTC

j_gene: TRBJ2-3
v_gene: TRBV28
d_gene: NA
abundance: NA
CDR3aa: CASRMPPPGDTQYF
CDR3nt: TGTGCCAGCAGAATGCCACCTCCAGGGGATACGCAGTATTTT

j_gene: TRBJ2-7
v_gene: TRBV5-1
d_gene: NA
abundance: NA
CDR3aa: CASRAGTGNHGEQYF
CDR3nt: TGCGCCAGCAGAGCGGGGACAGGCAATCATGGCGAGCAGTACTTC

j_gene: TRBJ1-1
v_gene: TRBV5-1
d_gene: TRBD1
abundance: NA
CDR3aa: CASRWDRAEAFF
CDR3nt: TGCGCCAGCAGATGGGACAGGGCTGAAGCTTTCTTT

j_gene: TRBJ2-7
v_gene: TRBV7-9
d_gene: NA
abundance: NA
CDR3aa: CASSLSGRAKKTYEQYF
CDR3nt: TGTGCCAGCAGCTTATCGGGGCGGGCGAAAAAGACCTACGAGCAGTACTTC

j_gene: TRBJ2-3
v_gene: TRBV7-2
d_gene: NA
abundance: NA
CDR3aa: CASSFRDWLTDTQYF
CDR3nt: TGTGCCAGCAGCTTCCGGGACTGGCTCACAGATACGCAGTATTTT

j_gene: TRBJ1-1
v_gene: TRBV7-9
d_gene: TRBD1
abundance: once
CDR3aa: CASSKGQPNTEAFF
CDR3nt: TGTGCCAGCAGCAAGGGACAGCCTAACACTGAAGCTTTCTTT

j_gene: TRBJ1-2
v_gene: TRBV15
d_gene: NA
abundance: NA
CDR3aa: CATRPGAPGYGYTF
CDR3nt: TGTGCCACCAGACCGGGCGCCCCGGGCTATGGCTACACCTTC

j_gene: TRBJ2-1
v_gene: TRBV5-1
d_gene: NA
abundance: NA
CDR3aa: CASSSYEAYNEQFF
CDR3nt: TGCGCCAGCAGCTCCTATGAGGCTTACAATGAGCAGTTCTTC

j_gene: TRBJ1-1
v_gene: TRBV11-2
d_gene: NA
abundance: NA
CDR3aa: CASSYRGPPNTEAFF
CDR3nt: TGTGCCAGCAGCTACCGGGGCCCACCGAACACTGAAGCTTTCTTT

j_gene: TRBJ1-3
v_gene: TRBV10-3
d_gene: NA
abundance: once
CDR3aa: CAISEGDARSGNTIYF
CDR3nt: TGTGCCATCAGTGAAGGGGACGCCCGCTCTGGAAACACCATATATTTT

j_gene: TRBJ2-3
v_gene: TRBV27
d_gene: NA
abundance: NA
CDR3aa: CASSLGSPPFTDTQYF
CDR3nt: TGTGCCAGCAGTTTGGGCTCACCCCCTTTCACAGATACGCAGTATTTT

j_gene: TRBJ2-7
v_gene: TRBV19
d_gene: NA
abundance: NA
CDR3aa: CASSMGLSYEQYF
CDR3nt: TGTGCCAGTAGTATGGGACTGTCATACGAGCAGTACTTC

j_gene: TRBJ2-2
v_gene: TRBV11-2
d_gene: TRBD1
abundance: NA
CDR3aa: CASSPRLGTGGPGELFF
CDR3nt: TGTGCCAGCAGCCCCCGACTAGGGACAGGGGGTCCCGGGGAGCTGTTTTTT

j_gene: TRBJ1-6
v_gene: TRBV7-9
d_gene: NA
abundance: NA
CDR3aa: CASSLGTRSPLHF
CDR3nt: TGTGCCAGCAGCTTAGGTACACGGTCACCCCTCCACTTT

j_gene: TRBJ2-7
v_gene: TRBV5-6
d_gene: TRBD1
abundance: NA
CDR3aa: CASSLGQGGPYEQYF
CDR3nt: TGTGCCAGCAGTTTGGGACAGGGTGGACCCTACGAGCAGTACTTC

j_gene: TRBJ1-1
v_gene: TRBV9
d_gene: NA
abundance: NA
CDR3aa: CASSRMNTEAFF
CDR3nt: TGTGCCAGCAGCCGGATGAACACTGAAGCTTTCTTT

j_gene: TRBJ2-1
v_gene: TRBV18
d_gene: TRBD1
abundance: NA
CDR3aa: CASSPGQFEQFF
CDR3nt: TGTGCCAGCTCACCGGGACAGTTTGAGCAGTTCTTC

j_gene: TRBJ2-3
v_gene: TRBV29-1
d_gene: TRBD2
abundance: NA
CDR3aa: CSVAQASGVLDTQYF
CDR3nt: TGCAGCGTTGCGCAGGCTAGCGGTGTATTAGATACGCAGTATTTT

j_gene: TRBJ1-1
v_gene: TRBV30
d_gene: TRBD1
abundance: NA
CDR3aa: CAWSYRGNTEAFF
CDR3nt: TGTGCCTGGAGTTACAGGGGAAACACTGAAGCTTTCTTT

j_gene: TRBJ2-7
v_gene: TRBV1
d_gene: NA
abundance: NA
CDR3aa: CTSSQELELAGLLSEQYF
CDR3nt: TGCACCAGCAGCCAAGAATTAGAACTAGCGGGTCTTCTAAGCGAGCAGTACTTC

j_gene: TRBJ1-1
v_gene: TRBV5-1
d_gene: NA
abundance: NA
CDR3aa: CASSAGGVDTEAFF
CDR3nt: TGCGCCAGCAGCGCGGGAGGGGTGGACACTGAAGCTTTCTTT

j_gene: TRBJ1-1
v_gene: TRBV2
d_gene: NA
abundance: NA
CDR3aa: CASTPTGYTEAFF
CDR3nt: TGTGCCAGCACACCAACAGGGTACACTGAAGCTTTCTTT

j_gene: TRBJ1-2
v_gene: TRBV7-2
d_gene: NA
abundance: NA
CDR3aa: CASSQNYGYTF
CDR3nt: TGTGCCAGCAGCCAAAACTATGGCTACACCTTC

j_gene: TRBJ2-3
v_gene: TRBV18
d_gene: NA
abundance: NA
CDR3aa: CASSPPSGALDTQYF
CDR3nt: TGTGCCAGCTCACCACCGTCAGGGGCCCTAGATACGCAGTATTTT

j_gene: TRBJ2-3
v_gene: TRBV9
d_gene: TRBD1
abundance: NA
CDR3aa: CASCRDSSVSDTQYF
CDR3nt: TGTGCCAGCTGCCGGGACAGTAGTGTCTCAGATACGCAGTATTTT

j_gene: TRBJ2-2
v_gene: TRBV27
d_gene: TRBD2
abundance: NA
CDR3aa: CASSLWGPRDYQAGELFF
CDR3nt: TGTGCCAGCAGTTTATGGGGCCCCCGGGACTACCAGGCCGGGGAGCTGTTTTTT

j_gene: TRBJ1-5
v_gene: TRBV12-5
d_gene: NA
abundance: NA
CDR3aa: CASGPYHLFGTYYSNQPQHF
CDR3nt: TGTGCTAGTGGTCCATACCACCTTTTCGGGACCTACTATAGCAATCAGCCCCAGCATTTT